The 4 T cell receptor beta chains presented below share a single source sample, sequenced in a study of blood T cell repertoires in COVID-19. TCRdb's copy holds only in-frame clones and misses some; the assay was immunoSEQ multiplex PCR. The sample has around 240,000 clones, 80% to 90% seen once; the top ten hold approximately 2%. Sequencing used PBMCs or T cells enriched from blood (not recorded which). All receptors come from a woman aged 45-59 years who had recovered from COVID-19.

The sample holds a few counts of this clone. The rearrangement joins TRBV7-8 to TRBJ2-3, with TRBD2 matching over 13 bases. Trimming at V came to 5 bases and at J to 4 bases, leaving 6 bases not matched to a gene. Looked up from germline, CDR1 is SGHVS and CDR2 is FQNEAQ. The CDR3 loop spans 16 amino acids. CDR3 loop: CASSPLAGGPADTQYF. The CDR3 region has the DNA TGTGCCAGCAGCCCACTAGCGGGAGGGCCGGCAGATACGCAGTATTTT.

The CDR3 region is CASSLGSGQAYTEAFF. CDR3 DNA: TGTGCCAGCAGCTTGGGGTCAGGGCAGGCGTACACTGAAGCTTTCTTT. The chain joins TRBV5-4 to TRBJ1-1; perhaps TRBD1 as D (5 bases). This CDR3 spans 16 amino acids. The germline V and J ends were trimmed by 0 bases and 3 bases, with 15 bases remaining between them. Germline-derived CDR1 and CDR2 are SGHNT and YYREEE (reference sequence).

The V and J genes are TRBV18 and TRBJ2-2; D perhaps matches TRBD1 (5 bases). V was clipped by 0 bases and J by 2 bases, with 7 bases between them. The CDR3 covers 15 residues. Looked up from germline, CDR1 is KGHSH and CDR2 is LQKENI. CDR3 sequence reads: CASSPPGVNTGELFF. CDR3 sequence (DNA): TGTGCCAGCTCACCACCAGGGGTTAACACCGGGGAGCTGTTTTTT.

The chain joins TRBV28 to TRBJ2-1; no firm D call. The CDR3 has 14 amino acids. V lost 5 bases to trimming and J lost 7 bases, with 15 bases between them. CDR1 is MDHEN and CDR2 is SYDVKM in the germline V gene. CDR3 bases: TGTGCCAGCAGTCCCCTTGTTGGTCTAAATGAGCAGTTCTTC. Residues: CASSPLVGLNEQFF.